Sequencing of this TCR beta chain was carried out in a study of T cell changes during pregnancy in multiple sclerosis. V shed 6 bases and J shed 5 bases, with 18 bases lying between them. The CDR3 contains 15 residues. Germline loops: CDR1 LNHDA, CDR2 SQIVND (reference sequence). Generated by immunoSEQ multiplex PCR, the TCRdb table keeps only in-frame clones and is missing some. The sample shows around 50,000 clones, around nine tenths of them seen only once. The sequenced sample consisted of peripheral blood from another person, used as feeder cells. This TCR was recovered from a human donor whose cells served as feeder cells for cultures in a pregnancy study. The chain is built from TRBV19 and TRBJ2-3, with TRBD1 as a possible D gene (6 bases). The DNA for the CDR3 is TGTGCCAGTAGGACTACAGGGAAAAGACAAGATACGCAGTATTTT. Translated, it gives CASRTTGKRQDTQYF.